This entry is about one T cell receptor beta chain. The CDR3 spans 16 residues. V gave up 4 bases and J gave up 1 base; unmatched junction bases: 3. Looked up from germline, CDR1 is SGHRS and CDR2 is YFSETQ. This sample was taken from a study of T cells after yellow fever vaccination. TCRdb re-called the 5' RACE reads with MiXCR, one entry per CDR3 protein. The table includes roughly 500,000 distinct CDR3 sequences, less than 20% detected once. The rearrangement links TRBV5-1 to TRBJ2-4, with TRBD2 matching over 12 bases. The specimen was PBMCs, collected 15 days after the yellow fever booster vaccination. The TCR was taken from a young man who received the YFV17D yellow fever vaccine. The CDR3 loop reads CASSEGLAGAKNIQYF. The CDR3 DNA sequence: TGCGCCAGCAGCGAGGGACTAGCGGGTGCCAAAAACATTCAGTACTTC. Full variable domain (rest looked up from reference TRBV5-1 and TRBJ2-4): KAGVTQTPRYLIKTRGQQVTLSCSPISGHRSVSWYQQTPGQGLQFLFEYFSETQRNKGNFPGRFSGRQFSNSRSEMNVSTLELGDSALYLCASSEGLAGAKNIQYFGAGTRLSVL.